The 21 T cell receptor beta chains presented below share a single source sample, sequenced in a study of blood T cell repertoires in COVID-19 (dated by TCRdb to about 2020). The library came from the immunoSEQ multiplex PCR assay. As stored in TCRdb, this immuneACCESS dataset retains in-frame rearrangements with V and J assigned. A fraction of the clones does not appear; measured against another copy, unresolved V genes explain less than half of the discrepancy, and the remainder lacks a known reason. Here the sample has 300,000 to 400,000 clones; about 89% occur a single time. The top ten clonotypes cover 2.3% of the sample. Sequenced sample: peripheral blood. The receptor set was obtained from a woman aged 55-70 years with COVID-19, enrolled during active disease.

This chain links TRBV6-5 with TRBJ2-5, with D perhaps TRBD1 (5 bases). There are 13 residues in the CDR3. Germline loops: CDR1 MNHEY, CDR2 SVGAGI. Trimming shortened V by 8 bases and J by 5 bases, and 15 bases separated the two germline ends. CDR3 loop: CASQMGPVETQYF. The CDR3 nucleotides read TGTGCCAGCCAAATGGGGCCAGTGGAGACCCAGTACTTC.

The chain joins TRBV7-8 to TRBJ1-1; D uncertain. The CDR3 length is 14 residues. Germline V gives CDR1 SGHVS, CDR2 FQNEAQ. Between the trimmed V and J ends, which lost 5 bases and 4 bases, there was a span of 14 bases. The CDR3 sequence is CASSRPNWSTEAFF. In nucleotides, the CDR3 is TGTGCCAGCAGCCGACCTAATTGGAGCACTGAAGCTTTCTTT.

This chain connects TRBV5-1 to TRBJ1-3; D is uncertain. The CDR3 is 15 residues long. Per the germline V gene, CDR1 is SGHRS and CDR2 is YFSETQ. V shed 1 base and J shed 8 bases, with 16 bases lying between them. DNA of the CDR3: TGCGCCAGCAGCTTGCTGGGGAGGACTGAGGACACCATATATTTT. Its protein product is CASSLLGRTEDTIYF.

The V and J genes are TRBV20-1 and TRBJ2-3, with 8 bases matching TRBD2. Germline CDR1 DFQATT, CDR2 SNEGSKA (reference sequence). J lost 4 bases, V lost 3 bases, and 3 bases had no gene match. The CDR3 spans 13 residues. CDR3 DNA sequence: TGCAGTGCTAGTGCGGGACTAGCAGATACGCAGTATTTT. This gives the protein CSASAGLADTQYF.

The gene calls are TRBV5-1 and TRBJ1-2, with a tentative D call TRBD1 (5 bases). CDR3 length: 16 residues. Germline CDR1 SGHRS, CDR2 YFSETQ. The ends were cut back, 5 bases at V and 3 bases at J, with 20 bases in the middle. For the CDR3, the DNA is TGCGCCAGCAGAGCCGAGGCCAGGGTCTATTACTATGGCTACACCTTC. Encoded protein: CASRAEARVYYYGYTF. The variable domain in full, completed from reference TRBV5-1 and TRBJ1-2, reads KAGVTQTPRYLIKTRGQQVTLSCSPISGHRSVSWYQQTPGQGLQFLFEYFSETQRNKGNFPGRFSGRQFSNSRSEMNVSTLELGDSALYLCASRAEARVYYYGYTFGSGTRLTVV.

The chain recombines TRBV4-1 with TRBJ1-5; tentatively, D is TRBD1 (6 bases). The CDR3 has 16 amino acids. Trimming left V 3 bases short and J 4 bases short, with 16 bases between. Germline-derived CDR1 and CDR2 are MGHRA and YSYEKL. Written as DNA, the CDR3 is TGCGCCAGCAGCCACGACAGGACCCGAGGGAATCAGCCCCAGCATTTT. Translated: CASSHDRTRGNQPQHF.

This chain connects TRBV10-2 to TRBJ2-7, with D perhaps matching TRBD2 (5 bases). CDR3 length: 15 amino acids. The germline CDR1 and CDR2 sequences are WSHSY and SAAADI. Trimming cost V 6 bases and J 6 bases, with 21 bases left between them. The CDR3 reads CASRSPGSSGLEQYF. The CDR3 DNA reads as TGCGCCAGCAGGAGTCCGGGATCGAGCGGTCTCGAGCAGTACTTC.

J is TRBJ1-2 and V is TRBV5-8; unclear D gene. The CDR3 loop spans 13 amino acids. Germline V gives CDR1 SGHTS, CDR2 YDEGEE. Trimming shortened V by 0 bases and J by 2 bases, and 5 bases separated the two germline ends. As DNA, the CDR3 is TGTGCCAGCAGCTTGGGGGAGAACTATGGCTACACCTTC. Encoded protein: CASSLGENYGYTF. The complete variable domain, with remaining parts taken from reference TRBV5-8 and TRBJ1-2, reads EAGVTQSPTHLIKTRGQQATLRCSPISGHTSVYWYQQALGLGLQFLLWYDEGEERNRGNFPPRFSGRQFPNYSSELNVNALELEDSALYLCASSLGENYGYTFGSGTRLTVV.

This chain uses TRBV5-1 with TRBJ2-1; 7 positions agree with TRBD1. The CDR3 runs 16 residues. Per the germline V gene, CDR1 is SGHRS and CDR2 is YFSETQ. Trimming at V came to 4 bases and at J to 2 bases, leaving 9 bases not matched to a gene. CDR3 bases: TGCGCCAGCAGCATCTCGGGACAGCATCCCTACAATGAGCAGTTCTTC. Protein sequence: CASSISGQHPYNEQFF.

CDR3 loop: CASSLVTGVGELFF. In DNA, the CDR3 is TGTGCCAGCAGCTTGGTGACAGGGGTCGGGGAGCTGTTTTTT. This rearrangement joins TRBV5-5 to TRBJ2-2; TRBD1 agrees at 8 bases. Germline trimming cut 0 bases from V and 7 bases from J; bases unmatched to any gene: 2. The CDR3 has 14 residues. Germline assignment: CDR1 SGHKS and CDR2 YYEKEE (reference sequence).

The chain joins TRBV4-2 to TRBJ1-5; D remains ambiguous. CDR3 size: 15 residues. V was shortened by 1 base and J by 1 base, with 8 bases between the two germline ends. The V gene's germline CDR1 is LGHNA and CDR2 YNFKEQ. The CDR3 region has the DNA TGTGCCAGCAGCCAAGGCCGGTCGAGCAATCAGCCCCAGCATTTT. This codes for CASSQGRSSNQPQHF.

V usage is TRBV6-6 and J usage is TRBJ2-2; D is unresolved. This CDR3 spans 14 amino acids. V lost 5 bases and J 7 bases, leaving 14 bases between the germline ends. Germline-derived CDR1 and CDR2 are MNHNY and SVGAGI (reference sequence). The CDR3 protein is CASSMSYSVGELFF. CDR3 bases: TGTGCCAGCAGTATGAGTTATTCGGTCGGGGAGCTGTTTTTT.

The sample holds one count of this clone. The chain links TRBV7-3 to TRBJ2-3; tentatively, D is TRBD2 (6 bases). V lost 2 bases and J 4 bases, leaving 10 bases between the germline ends. Germline values: CDR1 SGHTA, CDR2 FQGTGA. The CDR3 runs 14 residues. CDR3 sequence reads: CASSLVPSADTQYF. The CDR3 coding sequence is TGTGCCAGCAGCTTAGTCCCTAGCGCAGATACGCAGTATTTT.

The chain recombines TRBV29-1 with TRBJ1-2; a possible D gene is TRBD1 (6 bases). The CDR3 runs 11 residues. Trimming removed 4 bases from V and 5 bases from J, with 8 bases in between. CDR1 is SQVTM, CDR2 ANQGSEA, per germline. CDR3 sequence reads: CSVVDRYGYTF. CDR3 nucleotide sequence: TGCAGCGTTGTGGACAGATATGGCTACACCTTC.

This chain uses TRBV27 with TRBJ1-4, with D possibly TRBD1 on 5 matching bases. CDR1 is MNHEY and CDR2 is SMNVEV in the germline V gene (reference sequence). Trimming shortened V by 3 bases and J by 11 bases, and 10 bases separated the two germline ends. The CDR3 is 12 residues long. The CDR3 is CASSLGGGKLFF. As DNA, the CDR3 is TGTGCCAGCAGTTTGGGGGGAGGGAAACTGTTTTTT. Full variable domain (missing parts from reference TRBV27 and TRBJ1-4): EAQVTQNPRYLITVTGKKLTVTCSQNMNHEYMSWYRQDPGLGLRQIYYSMNVEVTDKGDVPEGYKVSRKEKRNFPLILESPSPNQTSLYFCASSLGGGKLFFGSGTQLSVL.

The V call is TRBV15, the J call TRBJ2-6, with 9 bases matching TRBD1. V shed 7 bases, J shed 3 bases, and the junction held 19 bases outside the gene matches. This CDR3 has 20 amino acids. Looked up from germline, CDR1 is LNHNV and CDR2 is YYDKDF (reference sequence). CDR3 DNA: TGTGCCACCACCCTGGGGGACAGGGACCCCCGAACGTATGGGGCCAACGTCCTGACTTTC. Amino acid sequence: CATTLGDRDPRTYGANVLTF.

The chain links TRBV2 to TRBJ1-5; TRBD1 matches 8 bases. V shed 6 bases, J shed 7 bases, and the junction held 11 bases outside the gene matches. CDR1 SNHLY and CDR2 FYNNEI come from the germline V gene. The CDR3 totals 15 residues. CDR3 sequence (DNA): TGTGCCAGCAGCGACGACAGGGGAGCAAGCCAGCCCCAGCATTTT. It is translated as CASSDDRGASQPQHF.

The chain is built from TRBV3-1 (or the pseudogene TRBV3-2) and TRBJ2-5; 12 bases are a match to TRBD2. The CDR3 spans 15 residues. The V gene end was trimmed by 5 bases and the J gene end by 5 bases; junction bases not matched to a gene: 6. Germline V CDR1 and CDR2: LGHDT, YNNKEL (reference sequence). CDR3 in amino acids: CASSARTSGDETQYF. For the CDR3, the DNA is TGTGCCAGCAGCGCCCGGACTAGCGGGGATGAGACCCAGTACTTC.

V and J are TRBV5-1 and TRBJ2-5, with 9 bases identical to TRBD1. The germline CDR1 and CDR2 sequences are SGHRS and YFSETQ. The ends lost 2 bases at V and 5 bases at J; junction bases unmatched: 7. The CDR3 is 15 amino acids. CDR3 in amino acids: CASSFGTGRTETQYF. The CDR3 region has the DNA TGCGCCAGCAGCTTCGGGACAGGGCGGACCGAGACCCAGTACTTC.

The rearrangement uses TRBV11-2 and TRBJ1-2; TRBD1 is a possible D gene (6 bases). Germline V gene data show CDR1 as SGHAT and CDR2 as FQNNGV. Trimming stripped 4 bases from V and 5 bases from J, with 17 bases between. The CDR3 is 15 amino acids. CDR3 protein: CASSSRTAELYGYTF. CDR3 sequence (DNA): TGTGCCAGCAGCTCACGGACAGCGGAGTTATATGGCTACACCTTC.

The chain uses TRBV7-9 and TRBJ2-7; 7 bases are a match to TRBD2. CDR1 and CDR2 from the germline V gene are SEHNR and FQNEAQ (reference sequence). V trimming: 4 bases; J trimming: 7 bases; junction bases outside the gene matches: 10. The CDR3 length is 14 residues. DNA of the CDR3: TGTGCCAGCAGCTCTGGGAGGGAGGGAGGTGAGCAGTACTTC. This codes for CASSSGREGGEQYF.